This entry lists 30 T cell receptor beta chains sequenced from one sample in a study of cytomegalovirus exposure and HLA in healthy donors. Produced via immunoSEQ multiplex PCR; TCRdb's table is partial and in-frame only. The table has under 200,000 clones, about 88% seen once. The source material was PBMCs. All receptors derive from a woman aged 18-29 years in good health and CMV-seronegative.

V gene TRBV5-1 combines with J gene TRBJ1-1; possibly TRBD1 for D (6 bases). CDR1 is SGHRS and CDR2 is YFSETQ in the germline V gene. V gave up 0 bases and J gave up 12 bases, with 18 bases separating them. CDR3 size: 14 residues. The CDR3 sequence: CASSLGFGGANPFF. The CDR3 DNA reads TGCGCCAGCAGCTTGGGTTTTGGGGGCGCAAATCCTTTCTTT.

V is TRBV9 and J is TRBJ2-7, with 12 bases that match TRBD2. The CDR3 loop spans 16 amino acids. V shed 0 bases, J shed 5 bases, and the junction held 6 bases outside the gene matches. Per the germline V gene, CDR1 is SGDLS and CDR2 is YYNGEE. Here the CDR3 reads CASSVGLAGGPDEQYF. The CDR3 bases are TGTGCCAGCAGCGTAGGGCTAGCGGGAGGGCCTGACGAGCAGTACTTC.

This clone was seen a single time. This sequence joins TRBV27 and TRBJ1-2; D ambiguous. Germline assignment: CDR1 MNHEY and CDR2 SMNVEV (reference sequence). CDR3 length: 14 residues. V gave up 3 bases and J gave up 7 bases, with 15 bases separating them. The DNA for the CDR3 is TGTGCCAGCAGTTTCGAAGTTGGCAGTTCTGGCTACACCTTC. Its translation is CASSFEVGSSGYTF.

V usage is TRBV7-2 and J usage is TRBJ2-2; 8 bases agree with TRBD2. Trimming cost V 1 base and J 4 bases; bases outside gene matches: 2. The CDR3 is made up of 15 amino acids. The V gene's germline CDR1 is SGHTA and CDR2 FQGNSA. CDR3 sequence: CASSLGGRPTGELFF. CDR3 bases: TGTGCCAGCAGCTTAGGCGGGAGGCCCACCGGGGAGCTGTTTTTT.

The chain carries TRBV5-8 and TRBJ1-5; the D gene is possibly TRBD1 (6 bases). The V and J ends lost 1 base and 4 bases respectively, with 12 bases between them. Germline lookup yields CDR1 SGHTS and CDR2 YDEGEE. This CDR3 spans 15 amino acids. CDR3 sequence reads: CASSLPGQGNQPQHF. The DNA of the CDR3 is TGTGCCAGCAGCTTGCCGGGGCAGGGGAATCAGCCCCAGCATTTT.

This chain links TRBV4-1 with TRBJ2-2, with 10 nucleotides matching TRBD1. CDR1 and CDR2 from the germline V gene are MGHRA and YSYEKL. V was clipped by 0 bases and J by 1 base; unmatched bases: 5. This CDR3 is 18 amino acids long. The CDR3 nucleotides read TGCGCCAGCAGCCAAGATCGACGGGACAGGGGGAACACCGGGGAGCTGTTTTTT. It encodes CASSQDRRDRGNTGELFF.

The V and J genes are TRBV7-9 and TRBJ2-1, with a weak D call TRBD2 (6 bases). V shed 3 bases and J shed 12 bases, with 18 bases lying between them. The CDR3 is 14 amino acids. CDR1 and CDR2 from the germline V gene are SEHNR and FQNEAQ (reference sequence). In DNA form, the CDR3 reads TGTGCCAGCAGCTTTGGGGACGCGGGGCGTGGGCAGTTCTTC. Translated, it gives CASSFGDAGRGQFF.

The chain combines TRBV7-9 with TRBJ2-7; D is undetermined. CDR1 SEHNR and CDR2 FQNEAQ come from the germline V gene (reference sequence). V dropped 1 base and J dropped 0 bases, with 13 bases sitting between them. This CDR3 comprises 16 residues. The CDR3 DNA is TGTGCCAGCAGCTTAGAGCGTGGCGGTAGCTCCTACGAGCAGTACTTC. As protein: CASSLERGGSSYEQYF.

The CDR3 DNA sequence: TGTGCCAGCAGCTTAGAAGGGCTAGGGAGCCTCCACTTT. Encoded protein: CASSLEGLGSLHF. The chain employs TRBV7-2 and TRBJ1-6; D not resolved. The CDR3 is 13 amino acids. Trimming shortened V by 1 base and J by 15 bases, and 13 bases separated the two germline ends. Germline-derived CDR1 and CDR2 are SGHTA and FQGNSA.

The chain has TRBV10-3 and TRBJ1-1; tentatively, D is TRBD1 (5 bases). The V gene lost 3 bases and the J gene lost 3 bases, with 11 bases spanning the gap. Germline V CDR1 and CDR2: ENHRY, SYGVKD. The CDR3 is 14 residues long. CDR3 nucleotide sequence: TGTGCCATCAGTGACCCAGGGAATTACACTGAAGCTTTCTTT. Protein product: CAISDPGNYTEAFF.

The rearrangement links TRBV4-2 to TRBJ2-5, with 15 nucleotides matching TRBD2. CDR3 length equals 16 residues. Trimming removed 2 bases from V and 5 bases from J; junction bases left unmatched: 3. Germline assignment: CDR1 LGHNA and CDR2 YNFKEQ. The CDR3 sequence is CASSQSGTSGGETQYF. As DNA, the CDR3 is TGTGCCAGCAGCCAATCGGGGACTAGCGGGGGGGAGACCCAGTACTTC.

For the CDR3, the DNA is TGTGCCAGCAGCTTAGATTCAGGCGGGCTGGATCAGCCCCAGCATTTT. Translating gives CASSLDSGGLDQPQHF. The V and J genes are TRBV11-3 and TRBJ1-5, with D uncertain. Germline V gives CDR1 SGHNT, CDR2 YENEEA. V lost 0 bases to trimming and J lost 5 bases, with 14 bases between them. CDR3 length: 16 amino acids.

A word on this clone: Germline and junction disagree at one end, which may indicate a read error. This chain joins TRBV5-1 and TRBJ2-7, with D possibly TRBD1 on 6 matching bases. The CDR3 loop spans 14 amino acids. Germline CDR1 SGHRS, CDR2 YFSETQ. In DNA form, the CDR3 reads TGTGCCAGCAGCCCAGGACAGAATTCCTACGAGCAGTACTTC. This gives the protein CASSPGQNSYEQYF.

Regarding this clone: The junction departs from the called germline gene at one end, perhaps through a read error. The J gene is TRBJ1-1, the V gene TRBV5-4; D may be TRBD1 (6 bases). Germline CDR1 is SGHNT and CDR2 is YYREEE (reference sequence). The CDR3 has 11 amino acids. The CDR3 here is CASSLVQGLTF. CDR3 DNA sequence: TGTGCCAGCAGCTTGGTTCAGGGGTTGACCTTC.

The CDR3 region is CAISESNRGNSPLHF. The CDR3 coding sequence is TGTGCCATCAGTGAGTCGAATAGGGGGAATTCACCCCTCCACTTT. V is TRBV10-3 and J is TRBJ1-6, with D perhaps matching TRBD1 (6 bases). CDR3 length: 15 residues. Trimming removed 0 bases from V and 7 bases from J, with 10 bases in between. Germline V gene data show CDR1 as ENHRY and CDR2 as SYGVKD.

This clone showed up just a few times. The chain couples TRBV6-6 to TRBJ1-3, with 7 bases matching TRBD1. Losses at the gene ends were 6 bases for V and 4 bases for J; bases not matched to a gene: 6. CDR3 length: 14 amino acids. The germline V gene encodes CDR1 MNHNY and CDR2 SVGAGI (reference sequence). The CDR3 loop is CASSRGTEGNTIYF. The CDR3 DNA follows: TGTGCCAGCAGCCGAGGGACAGAAGGAAACACCATATATTTT.

This chain joins TRBV7-8 and TRBJ2-1; D is possibly TRBD2 (5 bases). This CDR3 spans 14 amino acids. Per germline, CDR1 SGHVS and CDR2 FQNEAQ. Deletions cut 5 bases from V and 3 bases from J, with 11 bases between. The CDR3 reads CASSLQEVYNEQFF. The CDR3 bases are TGTGCCAGCAGCCTCCAGGAGGTCTACAATGAGCAGTTCTTC.

This rearrangement joins TRBV2 to TRBJ2-7; perhaps TRBD1 as D (5 bases). This CDR3 spans 12 amino acids. Trimming took 6 bases from V and 2 from J, leaving 8 bases between them. Per germline, CDR1 SNHLY and CDR2 FYNNEI. The CDR3 coding sequence is TGTGCCAGCAGGAAAGGGGCCTACGAGCAGTACTTC. Translated: CASRKGAYEQYF.

The V call is TRBV7-9, the J call TRBJ2-7, with 8 bases fitting TRBD1. This CDR3 is 15 amino acids long. Per the germline V gene, CDR1 is SEHNR and CDR2 is FQNEAQ (reference sequence). After removal of 5 bases from V and 3 bases from J, the junction contained 9 bases not matched to a gene. CDR3 DNA sequence: TGTGCCAGCAGCCCGAGGTCAGGGGGCAGCTACGAGCAGTACTTC. Amino acids: CASSPRSGGSYEQYF.

Remarks on this clone: At one end the junction does not follow the germline gene, possibly because of a read error. The chain links TRBV13 to TRBJ1-6, with 8 nucleotides matching TRBD1. There are 15 residues in the CDR3. CDR1 is PRHDT and CDR2 is FYEKMQ in the germline V gene (reference sequence). The CDR3 coding sequence is TGTGCCAGCAGCGTAGGACAGGGTCGGAATTCACCCCTCCACTTT. As protein: CASSVGQGRNSPLHF.

The V call is TRBV7-2, the J call TRBJ1-2; no clear D gene. Trimming stripped 5 bases from V and 3 bases from J, with 10 bases between. This CDR3 has 13 amino acids. Looked up from germline, CDR1 is SGHTA and CDR2 is FQGNSA. This chain's CDR3 is CASSPGTYYGYTF. The CDR3 bases are TGTGCCAGCAGCCCAGGAACCTACTATGGCTACACCTTC.

The chain employs TRBV4-3 and TRBJ2-2; 9 bases line up with TRBD2. The CDR3 is 16 amino acids. Per the germline V gene, CDR1 is LGHNA and CDR2 is YSLEER. V lost 4 bases, J lost 4 bases, and 7 bases stayed unmatched. The CDR3 DNA follows: TGCGCCAGCAGCCCCGGCGGGCGGGAGGGCACCGGGGAGCTGTTTTTT. It yields the protein CASSPGGREGTGELFF.

The chain recombines TRBV6-4 with TRBJ2-1; a weak D match, TRBD2 (6 bases). Germline V lookup: CDR1 MRHNA, CDR2 SNTAGT. The CDR3 length is 14 residues. Trimming shortened V by 2 bases and J by 4 bases, and 9 bases separated the two germline ends. As DNA, the CDR3 is TGTGCCAGCAGTGACGACGGGACTTACAATGAGCAGTTCTTC. Translated, it gives CASSDDGTYNEQFF.

The chain couples TRBV18 to TRBJ1-4, with 11 bases lining up with TRBD1. This CDR3 contains 18 residues. After removal of 3 bases from V and 0 bases from J, the junction contained 6 bases not matched to a gene. Germline V gene lookup returns CDR1 KGHSH and CDR2 LQKENI. For the CDR3, the DNA is TGTGCCAGCTCACCGGACAGGGGGCGGTGGTCAACTAATGAAAAACTGTTTTTT. It specifies CASSPDRGRWSTNEKLFF.

The chain recombines TRBV7-9 with TRBJ2-7, with 7 bases lining up with TRBD1. V lost 5 bases to trimming and J lost 2 bases; unmatched junction nucleotides: 9. CDR1 is SEHNR and CDR2 is FQNEAQ in the germline V gene (reference sequence). CDR3 length: 15 amino acids. The CDR3 nucleotides read TGTGCCAGCAGCGACGGAAACAGGGGTCCCTACGAGCAGTACTTC. Its translation is CASSDGNRGPYEQYF.

In DNA, the CDR3 is TGTGCCAGCAGCTTGGCCTATCTCCGGCGGGAGGGCTCGGGCACCGGGGAGCTGTTTTTT. Encoded protein: CASSLAYLRREGSGTGELFF. The rearrangement links TRBV5-8 to TRBJ2-2; 9 bases align to TRBD2. V lost 0 bases, J lost 4 bases, and 16 bases stayed unmatched. Germline loops: CDR1 SGHTS, CDR2 YDEGEE. This CDR3 has 20 amino acids.

V and J are TRBV5-5 and TRBJ1-4; no reliable D call. Deletions cut 2 bases from V and 8 bases from J, with 4 bases between. This CDR3 contains 11 residues. The germline V gene encodes CDR1 SGHKS and CDR2 YYEKEE (reference sequence). The CDR3 protein is CASSLAEKLFF. In DNA form, the CDR3 reads TGTGCCAGCAGCTTAGCCGAAAAACTGTTTTTT.

The V call is TRBV2, the J call TRBJ2-3; D unclear. Trimming pared 6 bases from V and 3 bases from J, leaving 7 bases between. The CDR3 has 12 residues. Germline lookup yields CDR1 SNHLY and CDR2 FYNNEI. CDR3 nucleotides: TGTGCCAGCAGGGGCAGGACAGATACGCAGTATTTT. This sequence encodes CASRGRTDTQYF. The entire variable domain, with the rest obtained from reference TRBV2 and TRBJ2-3, is as follows: EPEVTQTPSHQVTQMGQEVILRCVPISNHLYFYWYRQILGQKVEFLVSFYNNEISEKSEIFDDQFSVERPDGSNFTLKIRSTKLEDSAMYFCASRGRTDTQYFGPGTRLTVL.

The rearrangement joins TRBV5-4 to TRBJ1-1; D possibly corresponds to TRBD1 (5 bases). Germline CDR1 is SGHNT and CDR2 is YYREEE (reference sequence). The germline V and J ends were trimmed by 4 bases and 5 bases, with 12 bases remaining between them. There are 13 residues in the CDR3. The CDR3 loop is CASSQERGTEAFF. CDR3 sequence (DNA): TGTGCCAGCAGCCAAGAAAGGGGAACTGAAGCTTTCTTT.

This chain joins TRBV4-1 and TRBJ1-2; the D is unclear. This CDR3 comprises 16 residues. The V gene lost 3 bases and the J gene lost 7 bases, with 21 bases spanning the gap. Looked up from germline, CDR1 is MGHRA and CDR2 is YSYEKL. The CDR3: CASSQASIPPGPGYTF. As DNA, the CDR3 is TGCGCCAGCAGCCAGGCTTCAATTCCACCTGGGCCTGGCTACACCTTC.